These 3 T cell receptor beta chains came from one sample sequenced in a study of shared clonotypes between healthy human individuals. Libraries were prepared by immunoSEQ multiplex PCR; TCRdb keeps only in-frame clonotypes and omits some of them. The table has around 700,000 clones, about two thirds seen once. The sequencing input was memory CD4+ T cells sorted from blood. Subset in this sample: CD45RA-negative fraction. The origin of the receptors is a woman in her thirties in good health.

In DNA, the CDR3 is TGTGCCAGTAGTAGGAACGCGGGTGGCACTGAAGCTTTCTTT. It translates to CASSRNAGGTEAFF. V and J are TRBV19 and TRBJ1-1; D ambiguous. The CDR3 is made up of 14 amino acids. From germline, CDR1 is LNHDA and CDR2 SQIVND (reference sequence). V was trimmed by 4 bases and J by 4 bases, leaving 13 bases between them. The full variable domain, in which reference TRBV19 and TRBJ1-1 provide the parts outside the CDR3, is DGGITQSPKYLFRKEGQNVTLSCEQNLNHDAMYWYRQDPGQGLRLIYYSQIVNDFQKGDIAEGYSVSREKKESFPLTVTSAQKNPTAFYLCASSRNAGGTEAFFGQGTRLTVV.

The chain links TRBV11-3 to TRBJ2-1; 7 nucleotides agree with TRBD2. Germline values: CDR1 SGHNT, CDR2 YENEEA. The CDR3 spans 15 residues. Trimming removed 0 bases from V and 7 bases from J; junction bases left unmatched: 6. DNA of the CDR3: TGTGCCAGCAGCTTAGAGGGCGGGAGCTCGAATGAGCAGTTCTTC. As protein: CASSLEGGSSNEQFF.

This clone was seen a few times. This chain joins TRBV10-3 and TRBJ2-1, with 8 bases that match TRBD2. Unmatched junction bases numbered 14, after V lost 0 bases and J lost 7 bases. This CDR3 spans 18 amino acids. Germline V gene sequence: CDR1 ENHRY, CDR2 SYGVKD. In DNA, the CDR3 is TGTGCCATCAGTGAGTCGACGTTTACGGGAGGGCCGAAAAATGAGCAGTTCTTC. Residues: CAISESTFTGGPKNEQFF.